This is a list of T cell receptor beta chains from one sample in a study of T cell responses to AZD1222 COVID-19 vaccine. Method: immunoSEQ multiplex PCR; TCRdb's copy keeps in-frame clones and lacks some. The sample shows 140,000 or so clones, 92% of them seen only once. The material was peripheral blood, obtained 28 days after the second AZD1222 dose. The source is an adult who received the AZD1222 COVID-19 vaccine. Each CDR3 is given with its conserved first and last residue. Each record gives: V gene, J gene, CDR3 protein.

v_call: TRBV5-1
j_call: TRBJ2-1
cdr3_aa: CASVGSSYNEQFF

v_call: TRBV13
j_call: TRBJ2-5
cdr3_aa: CASSSPSRDTQETQYF

v_call: TRBV5-1
j_call: TRBJ2-2
cdr3_aa: CASSPDTGELFF

v_call: TRBV6-2/TRBV6-3
j_call: TRBJ2-7
cdr3_aa: CASSTGAVVREQYF

v_call: TRBV18
j_call: TRBJ1-2
cdr3_aa: CASSPSHQITGGYGYTF

v_call: TRBV25-1
j_call: TRBJ2-2
cdr3_aa: CASSRDTGELFF

v_call: TRBV18
j_call: TRBJ1-5
cdr3_aa: CASSPPGGEEQPQHF

v_call: TRBV7-3
j_call: TRBJ2-5
cdr3_aa: CASSLGGLGETQYF

v_call: TRBV6-5
j_call: TRBJ2-2
cdr3_aa: CASIWPDTGELFF

v_call: TRBV7-9
j_call: TRBJ2-2
cdr3_aa: CASSLGGVTNTGELFF

v_call: TRBV5-1
j_call: TRBJ2-7
cdr3_aa: CASSEDTGTQESKQYF

v_call: TRBV2
j_call: TRBJ1-2
cdr3_aa: CASSGGGSDGYTF

v_call: TRBV7-3
j_call: TRBJ2-3
cdr3_aa: CASSLRQSSDTQYF

v_call: TRBV6-1
j_call: TRBJ2-5
cdr3_aa: CASSEAPPGQGGETQYF

v_call: TRBV4-3
j_call: TRBJ1-2
cdr3_aa: CASSQDRGGYGYTF

v_call: TRBV18
j_call: TRBJ2-1
cdr3_aa: CASSPGQGGLRFEQFF